This TCR beta chain was profiled in a study of blood T cell repertoires in COVID-19. On the study more broadly: Samples representing acute and convalescent COVID-19 were sourced from the United States, Italy and Spain. The analysed material was cDNA or gDNA that came from T cells, B-cell-depleted T cells, or PBMCs.

Libraries were prepared by immunoSEQ multiplex PCR; TCRdb keeps only in-frame clonotypes and omits some of them. This sample has 210,000 or so clones, with 81% found just once. The sequenced sample consisted of PBMCs or T cells enriched from blood (not recorded which). The receptor was isolated from a woman aged 45-59 years with acute COVID-19.

CDR3 residues: CASSQEVRVYEQYF. The CDR3 DNA reads TGCGCCAGCAGCCAAGAAGTCAGGGTCTACGAGCAGTACTTC. The chain combines TRBV4-3 with TRBJ2-7; D possibly corresponds to TRBD1 (5 bases). The CDR3 has 14 residues. Germline CDR1 and CDR2: LGHNA and YSLEER. With 0 bases removed from V and 3 bases from J, the gap between germline ends came to 9 bases.